This T cell receptor beta chain was observed in a study of control samples from healthy donors and cancer patients. The V gene's germline CDR1 is SGHRS and CDR2 YFSETQ. The germline V and J ends were trimmed by 4 bases and 5 bases, with 13 bases remaining between them. The CDR3 contains 13 residues. Clones were read by immunoSEQ multiplex PCR, and TCRdb kept only the in-frame ones, dropping some. This table has 150,000 to 200,000 clones, 80% to 90% appearing once. Source material: blood. The V call is TRBV5-1, the J call TRBJ2-7, with TRBD1 as a possible D gene (6 bases). The sequence was collected from a woman in her 30s in good health. The chain's CDR3 is CASSVSYRDEQYF. CDR3 nucleotide sequence: TGCGCCAGCAGCGTATCCTACAGGGACGAGCAGTACTTC.